This T cell receptor beta chain was obtained from a study of blood T cell repertoires in COVID-19. Generated by immunoSEQ multiplex PCR, the TCRdb table keeps only in-frame clones and is missing some. The sample records hundreds of thousands of clones, about 91% being singletons. Only a few counts were recorded for this clone. V trimming: 0 bases; J trimming: 3 bases; junction bases outside the gene matches: 9. CDR3 length: 19 amino acids. In germline, CDR1 is LGHDT, CDR2 YNNKEL (reference sequence). The sequenced sample was PBMCs or T cells enriched from blood (not recorded which). The chain combines TRBV3-1 (or the pseudogene TRBV3-2) with TRBJ2-7; 15 positions agree with TRBD2. This clonotype was obtained from a woman in her thirties or forties with acute COVID-19. The CDR3 DNA follows: TGTGCCAGCAGCCAAGAATTGTTGGGACTAGCGGGAGGAGGCTACGAGCAGTACTTC. It yields the protein CASSQELLGLAGGGYEQYF.